Described below is a single T cell receptor beta chain sequence and its context. Its antigen is currently unknown. The sequenced patients had an expansion of CD8+CD57+ cells seen by flow cytometry. This sample is part of a study of CD8+CD57+ T cells in acquired aplastic anemia. CDR3 and TCR beta VDJ profiling relied on a genomic DNA template. TCRdb fed the reads into MiXCR, producing one record per CDR3 protein. In the table there are under 200,000 distinct CDR3 sequences, 60% to 80% of which are singletons. General study findings and limits: Researchers reported that CD8+ Simpson's diversity was not significantly different in patients versus controls.

The germline gives CDR1 DFQATT, CDR2 SNEGSKA (reference sequence). The CDR3 contains 11 residues. The chain combines TRBV20-1 with TRBJ2-7; 7 bases fit TRBD2. The source of this sequence is a human donor with aplastic anemia. The specimen sequenced was sorted CD4+, CD8+, or CD8+CD57+ T cells (not recorded which) from PBMCs. CDR3 bases: TGCAGAGCAGCGGGAACCTACGAGCAGTACTTC. As protein: CRAAGTYEQYF.